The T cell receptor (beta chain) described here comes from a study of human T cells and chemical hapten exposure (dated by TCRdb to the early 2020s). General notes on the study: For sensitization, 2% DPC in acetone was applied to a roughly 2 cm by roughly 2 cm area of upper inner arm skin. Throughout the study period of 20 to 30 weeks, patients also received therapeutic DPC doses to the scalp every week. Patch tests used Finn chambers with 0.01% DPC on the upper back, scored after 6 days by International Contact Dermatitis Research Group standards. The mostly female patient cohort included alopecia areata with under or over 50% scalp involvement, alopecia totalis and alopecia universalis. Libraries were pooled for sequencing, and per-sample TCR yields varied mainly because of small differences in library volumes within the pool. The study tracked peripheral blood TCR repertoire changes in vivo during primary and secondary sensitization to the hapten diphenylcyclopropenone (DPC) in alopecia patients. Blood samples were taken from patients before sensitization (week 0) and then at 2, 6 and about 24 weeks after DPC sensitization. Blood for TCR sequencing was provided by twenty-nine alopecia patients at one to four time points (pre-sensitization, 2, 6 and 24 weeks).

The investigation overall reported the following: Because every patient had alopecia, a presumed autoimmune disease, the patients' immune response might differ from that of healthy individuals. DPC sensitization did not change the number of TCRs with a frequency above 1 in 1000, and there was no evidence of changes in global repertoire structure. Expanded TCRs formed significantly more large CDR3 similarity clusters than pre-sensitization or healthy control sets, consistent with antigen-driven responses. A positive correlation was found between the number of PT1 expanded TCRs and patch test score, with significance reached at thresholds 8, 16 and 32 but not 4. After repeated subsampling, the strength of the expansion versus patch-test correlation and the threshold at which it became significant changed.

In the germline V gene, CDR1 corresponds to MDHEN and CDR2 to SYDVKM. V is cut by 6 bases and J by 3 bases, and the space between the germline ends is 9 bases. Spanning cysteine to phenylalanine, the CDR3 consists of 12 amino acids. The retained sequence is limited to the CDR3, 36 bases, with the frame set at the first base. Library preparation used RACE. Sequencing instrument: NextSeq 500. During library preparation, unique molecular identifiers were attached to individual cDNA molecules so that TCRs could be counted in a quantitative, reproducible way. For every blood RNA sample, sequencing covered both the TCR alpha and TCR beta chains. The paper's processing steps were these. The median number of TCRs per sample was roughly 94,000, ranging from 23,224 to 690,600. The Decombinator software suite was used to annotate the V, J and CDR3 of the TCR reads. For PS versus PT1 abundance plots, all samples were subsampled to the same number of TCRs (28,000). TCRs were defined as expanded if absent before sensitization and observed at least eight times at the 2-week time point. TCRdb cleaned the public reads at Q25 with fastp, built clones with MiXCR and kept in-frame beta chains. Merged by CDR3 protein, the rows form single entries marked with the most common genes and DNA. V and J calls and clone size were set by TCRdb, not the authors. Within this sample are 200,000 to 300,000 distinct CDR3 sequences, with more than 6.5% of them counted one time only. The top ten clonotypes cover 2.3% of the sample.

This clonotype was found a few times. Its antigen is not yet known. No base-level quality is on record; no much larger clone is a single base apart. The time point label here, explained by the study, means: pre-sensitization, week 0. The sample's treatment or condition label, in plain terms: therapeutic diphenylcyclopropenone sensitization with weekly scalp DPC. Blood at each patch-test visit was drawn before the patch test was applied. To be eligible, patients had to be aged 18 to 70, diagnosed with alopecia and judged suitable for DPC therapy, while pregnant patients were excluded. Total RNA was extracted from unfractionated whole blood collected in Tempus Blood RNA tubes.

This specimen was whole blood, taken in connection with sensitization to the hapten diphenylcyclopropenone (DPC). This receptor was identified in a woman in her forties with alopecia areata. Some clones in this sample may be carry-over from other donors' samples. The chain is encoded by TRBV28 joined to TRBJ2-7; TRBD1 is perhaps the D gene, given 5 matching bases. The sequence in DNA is TGTGCCAGCAGGCACGACAGCTACGAGCAGTACTTC. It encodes CASRHDSYEQYF.